What follows is one TCR beta chain and its context. Its antigen remains unidentified. This specimen belongs to a study of T cells in localized non-small cell lung cancer. General study results and limits: Uninvolved adjacent lung had more T cell clonality than any other tissue, topping tumor. Appearances in adjacent lung were noted for a median 57 of the top 100 tumor clones. The study sequenced only one region of the tumor. As a result, intratumor heterogeneity could not be excluded and remains possible. The study linked higher blood T cell density to longer overall survival.

Clones were sequenced by immunoSEQ multiplex PCR, and TCRdb holds only the in-frame ones, with some missing. The profile covers tens of thousands of clones, with roughly 90% appearing a single time and roughly 1.8% taken by the ten largest. CDR3 length: 16 amino acids. Germline CDR1 MDHEN, CDR2 SYDVKM. The germline V and J ends were trimmed by 11 bases and 4 bases, with 23 bases remaining between them. The clonotype originates from a woman between 35 and 70 years old with stage I lung adenocarcinoma. This sequence joins TRBV28 and TRBJ2-2; no clear D. This sample comprised peripheral blood, obtained before any cancer treatment. CDR3 sequence (DNA): TGTGCCTCGATATTAAGACTCGCGGCAGGCACCGGGGAGCTGTTTTTT. Its translation: CASILRLAAGTGELFF. The full variable domain, completed using reference TRBV28 and TRBJ2-2, is DVKVTQSSRYLVKRTGEKVFLECVQDMDHENMFWYRQDPGLGLRLIYFSYDVKMKEKGDIPEGYSVSREKKERFSLILESASTNQTSMYLCASILRLAAGTGELFFGEGSRLTVL.